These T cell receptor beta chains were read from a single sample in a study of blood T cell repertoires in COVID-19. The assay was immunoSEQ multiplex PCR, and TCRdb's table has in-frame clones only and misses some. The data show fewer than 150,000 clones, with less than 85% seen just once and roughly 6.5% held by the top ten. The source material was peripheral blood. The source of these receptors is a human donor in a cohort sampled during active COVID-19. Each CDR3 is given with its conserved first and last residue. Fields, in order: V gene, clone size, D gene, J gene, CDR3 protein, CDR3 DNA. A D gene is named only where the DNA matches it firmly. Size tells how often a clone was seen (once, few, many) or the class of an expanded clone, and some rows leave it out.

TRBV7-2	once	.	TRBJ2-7	CASSLLQDYEQYF	TGTGCCAGCAGCTTATTACAGGACTACGAGCAGTACTTC
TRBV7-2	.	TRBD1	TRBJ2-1	CASSWGQSSYNEQFF	TGTGCCAGCAGCTGGGGACAGAGCTCCTACAATGAGCAGTTCTTC
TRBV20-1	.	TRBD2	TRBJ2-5	CSASPGLAGYSQETQYF	TGCAGTGCTAGTCCAGGACTAGCGGGGTACTCCCAAGAGACCCAGTACTTC
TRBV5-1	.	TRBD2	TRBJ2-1	CASSLESSGVSSYNEQFF	TGCGCCAGCAGCTTGGAAAGTAGCGGGGTGAGCTCCTACAATGAGCAGTTCTTC
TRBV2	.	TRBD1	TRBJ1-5	CARATGVDQPQHF	TGTGCCAGGGCGACAGGGGTTGATCAGCCCCAGCATTTT
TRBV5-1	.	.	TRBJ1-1	CARIAGQDYTEAFF	TGCGCCAGAATTGCGGGGCAGGATTACACTGAAGCTTTCTTT
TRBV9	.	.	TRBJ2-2	CASSVELWNTGELFF	TGTGCCAGCAGCGTAGAACTTTGGAACACCGGGGAGCTGTTTTTT
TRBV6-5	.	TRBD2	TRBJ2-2	CASRAGGQNGELFF	TGTGCCAGCAGGGCGGGGGGGCAGAACGGGGAGCTGTTTTTT
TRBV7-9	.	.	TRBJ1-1	CASELQTGNTEAFF	TGTGCCAGCGAACTGCAGACGGGGAACACTGAAGCTTTCTTT
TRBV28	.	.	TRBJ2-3	CASRAVLGATDTQYF	TGTGCCAGCAGAGCCGTTTTAGGGGCAACAGATACGCAGTATTTT
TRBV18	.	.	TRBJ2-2	CASSRTAGVAGELFF	TGTGCCAGCTCACGAACCGCAGGGGTGGCCGGGGAGCTGTTTTTT
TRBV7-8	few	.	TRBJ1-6	CASSGNRVRNSPLHF	TGTGCCAGCAGCGGAAACAGGGTGAGGAATTCACCCCTCCACTTT
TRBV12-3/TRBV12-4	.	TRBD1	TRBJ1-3	CATADDTGGMNF	TGTGCCACCGCAGATGATACAGGGGGGATGAATTTT
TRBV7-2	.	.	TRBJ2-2	CASSLISLAQGELFF	TGTGCCAGCAGCTTAATTTCCCTAGCCCAAGGGGAGCTGTTTTTT
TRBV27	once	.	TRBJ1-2	CASSQEGYGYTF	TGTGCCAGCAGCCAGGAGGGATATGGCTACACCTTC
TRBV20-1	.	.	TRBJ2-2	CSASLGGRGSGELFF	TGCAGTGCTAGTCTTGGGGGTAGGGGGTCCGGGGAGCTGTTTTTT
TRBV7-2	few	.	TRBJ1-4	CASSLTATNEKLFF	TGTGCCAGCAGCTTGACAGCAACTAATGAAAAACTGTTTTTT
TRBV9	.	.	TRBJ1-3	CASSVDGATVGNTIYF	TGTGCCAGCAGCGTAGATGGGGCTACAGTTGGAAACACCATATATTTT
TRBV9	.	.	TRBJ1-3	CASSTGTGGNTIYF	TGTGCCAGCAGCACCGGGACTGGGGGAAACACCATATATTTT
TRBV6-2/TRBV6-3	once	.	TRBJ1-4	CASSWRAKSLFF	TGTGCCAGCAGTTGGAGGGCGAAGTCACTGTTTTTT
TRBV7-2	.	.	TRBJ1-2	CASSPRGGTWTGYTF	TGTGCCAGCAGCCCGCGCGGAGGGACGTGGACGGGCTACACCTTC
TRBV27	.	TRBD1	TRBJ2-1	CASSFVGQGVGNEQFF	TGTGCCAGCAGTTTTGTGGGACAGGGGGTGGGAAATGAGCAGTTCTTC
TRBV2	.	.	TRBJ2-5	CASTGGETQYF	TGTGCCAGCACCGGAGGGGAGACCCAGTACTTC
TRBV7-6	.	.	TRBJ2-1	CASSLGEGLRANEQFF	TGTGCCAGCAGCTTAGGAGAGGGACTCAGGGCCAATGAGCAGTTCTTC
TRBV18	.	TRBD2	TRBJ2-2	CASSPQLLATNTGELFF	TGTGCCAGCTCACCACAACTACTAGCGACGAACACCGGGGAGCTGTTTTTT
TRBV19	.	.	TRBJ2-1	CASQSGDRRYNEQFF	TGTGCCAGTCAATCGGGGGACAGAAGATACAATGAGCAGTTCTTC
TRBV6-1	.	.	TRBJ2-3	CASSDPLRQPRMYF	TGTGCCAGCAGTGACCCCCTTAGACAGCCCAGGATGTATTTT
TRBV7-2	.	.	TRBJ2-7	CASSLGGRTYEQYF	TGTGCCAGCAGCTTAGGCGGGCGAACCTACGAGCAGTACTTC